The 32 T cell receptor beta chains below were found in one sample sequenced in a study of blood T cell repertoires in COVID-19. Some clones are missing from TCRdb's copy, which holds only in-frame ones; the method was immunoSEQ multiplex PCR. Among 3,000 to 4,000 clones listed, 91% were seen once. Sequenced: peripheral blood. The receptors come from a middle-aged man with active COVID-19.

This clone has just one count. V is TRBV2 and J is TRBJ2-7; TRBD2 matches 10 bases. Germline values: CDR1 SNHLY, CDR2 FYNNEI. The V and J ends lost 4 bases and 3 bases, in that order; junction bases with no gene match: 0. This CDR3 has 13 residues. The CDR3 region is CASSGTSGYEQYF. CDR3 nucleotides: TGTGCCAGCAGTGGGACTAGCGGCTACGAGCAGTACTTC.

This clone was seen just once. V gene TRBV27 combines with J gene TRBJ1-1; 7 positions agree with TRBD1. The CDR3 contains 14 residues. J was trimmed by 4 bases and V by 4 bases; bases with no gene match: 6. The germline V gene has CDR1 MNHEY and CDR2 SMNVEV (reference sequence). CDR3 residues: CASSWRGTVTEAFF. The CDR3 bases are TGTGCCAGCAGTTGGAGAGGGACAGTCACTGAAGCTTTCTTT.

The chain combines TRBV7-6 with TRBJ2-1; TRBD1 matches 7 bases. Trimming took 2 bases from V and 8 from J; bases not matched to a gene: 15. The germline CDR1 and CDR2 sequences are SGHVS and FNYEAQ. The CDR3 is 17 residues long. The CDR3 DNA follows: TGTGCCAGCAGCTTATTCTTTGGGGGATTCCAGGGGGATGAGCAGTTCTTC. Encoded protein: CASSLFFGGFQGDEQFF.

The V gene is TRBV28, the J gene TRBJ2-2; the match to TRBD2 covers 12 bases. Germline lookup yields CDR1 MDHEN and CDR2 SYDVKM. This CDR3 spans 16 amino acids. The V segment lost 4 bases and the J segment 5 bases; nucleotides outside the gene matches: 5. The CDR3 nucleotides read TGTGCCAGCAGTTCCTGGACTAGCGGGATGACCGGGGAGCTGTTTTTT. It encodes CASSSWTSGMTGELFF.

The CDR3 region has the DNA TGCGCCAGCAGCGCCGACCCGGGACAAGGTTGGGCTTTCTTT. This encodes CASSADPGQGWAFF. The chain carries TRBV5-1 and TRBJ1-1; tentatively, D is TRBD1 (6 bases). V lost 4 bases, J lost 11 bases, and 21 bases lay in between. Per the germline V gene, CDR1 is SGHRS and CDR2 is YFSETQ. The CDR3 runs to 14 residues.

The genes are TRBV28 and TRBJ2-5, with 13 bases identical to TRBD2. CDR1 is MDHEN, CDR2 SYDVKM, per germline. The CDR3 extends over 17 amino acids. V lost 3 bases to trimming and J lost 5 bases; unmatched junction nucleotides: 9. CDR3 nucleotide sequence: TGTGCCAGCAGTTTTCTGACTAGCGGGAGGAACCGGGAGACCCAGTACTTC. Encoded protein: CASSFLTSGRNRETQYF.

The chain combines TRBV10-2 with TRBJ2-7; 12 bases agree with TRBD2. Germline CDR1 WSHSY, CDR2 SAAADI. The V gene end was trimmed by 4 bases and the J gene end by 0 bases; junction bases not matched to a gene: 16. This CDR3 has 20 residues. The CDR3 region is CASSGGGLLAGGPPSYEQYF. In nucleotides, the CDR3 is TGCGCCAGCAGTGGGGGGGGCCTACTAGCGGGAGGCCCTCCCTCCTACGAGCAGTACTTC.

The chain employs TRBV2 and TRBJ2-1; TRBD2 might be the D (5 bases). Germline CDR1 reads SNHLY; CDR2 reads FYNNEI. This CDR3 contains 15 residues. The V end was cut by 0 bases, the J end by 4 bases, with 10 bases between. The CDR3 loop reads CASSEAGSWYNEQFF. The CDR3 DNA reads as TGTGCCAGCAGTGAAGCAGGGAGTTGGTACAATGAGCAGTTCTTC.

The chain couples TRBV21-1 to TRBJ2-7; the D segment call TRBD2 is taken from the table without a DNA check. TRBV21-1 is an annotated pseudogene. The CDR3 spans 20 residues. CDR3 nucleotide sequence: TGTGCCAGCGCGTCAAAGGACCCCGGACGGCGGCGGGAGGGCCCTAACGGGCAGTACTTC. Protein product: CASASKDPGRRREGPNGQYF.

This clone was seen a handful of times. The genes are TRBV10-3 and TRBJ1-6; D is possibly TRBD1 (6 bases). The CDR3 is made up of 16 amino acids. Per the germline V gene, CDR1 is ENHRY and CDR2 is SYGVKD. V lost 2 bases to trimming and J lost 5 bases, with 13 bases between them. The CDR3 nucleotides are TGTGCCATCAGTGAGCCGACAGGCCGCCATAATTCACCCCTCCACTTT. Its translation: CAISEPTGRHNSPLHF.

V usage is TRBV9 and J usage is TRBJ1-1; 12 nucleotides line up with TRBD1. Germline V lookup: CDR1 SGDLS, CDR2 YYNGEE. This CDR3 has 16 amino acids. The V gene end was trimmed by 4 bases and the J gene end by 7 bases; junction bases not matched to a gene: 11. CDR3 sequence: CASSPPGTGGVFEAFF. The CDR3, as DNA: TGTGCCAGCAGCCCGCCCGGGACAGGGGGCGTTTTTGAAGCTTTCTTT.

The rearrangement uses TRBV7-2 and TRBJ2-7; D is undetermined. Trimming stripped 5 bases from V and 0 bases from J, with 17 bases between. CDR1 is SGHTA and CDR2 is FQGNSA in the germline V gene. The CDR3 totals 16 residues. The DNA for the CDR3 is TGTGCCAGCAGCCCCTCAGCAAGTTACAGCTCCTACGAGCAGTACTTC. The encoded protein is CASSPSASYSSYEQYF. The full variable domain, rest sourced from reference TRBV7-2 and TRBJ2-7, is GAGVSQSPSNKVTEKGKDVELRCDPISGHTALYWYRQSLGQGLEFLIYFQGNSAPDKSGLPSDRFSAERTGGSVSTLTIQRTQQEDSAVYLCASSPSASYSSYEQYFGPGTRLTVT.

V is TRBV19 and J is TRBJ1-1; weak D call: TRBD1 (5 bases). The CDR3 consists of 15 residues. V lost 8 bases and J lost 7, with 23 bases in between. Germline CDR1 reads LNHDA; CDR2 reads SQIVND (reference sequence). The CDR3 nucleotides are TGTGCCAGTGGGGAACCTCAGGGAATCTGGGGTGAAGCTTTCTTT. Its translation: CASGEPQGIWGEAFF.

The chain couples TRBV7-9 to TRBJ1-3; 7 nucleotides match TRBD1. In germline, CDR1 is SEHNR, CDR2 FQNEAQ (reference sequence). The CDR3 length is 13 residues. V shed 0 bases, J shed 8 bases, and the junction held 1 base outside the gene matches. CDR3 bases: TGTGCCAGCAGCTTAGCCCAGGGGGACACCATATATTTT. Protein product: CASSLAQGDTIYF.

V is TRBV5-4 and J is TRBJ1-1, with TRBD1 identical over 8 bases. Losses at the gene ends were 3 bases for V and 4 bases for J; bases not matched to a gene: 5. Germline CDR1 and CDR2: SGHNT and YYREEE (reference sequence). CDR3 length: 14 residues. The CDR3 here is CASSSWTGRTEAFF. The CDR3 region has the DNA TGTGCCAGCAGCTCATGGACAGGGCGCACTGAAGCTTTCTTT.

The rearrangement links TRBV9 to TRBJ2-1; TRBD1 aligns across 9 bases. The CDR3 loop spans 15 amino acids. Germline V gene lookup returns CDR1 SGDLS and CDR2 YYNGEE. J lost 6 bases, V lost 4 bases, and 8 bases had no gene match. CDR3 sequence: CASSPWTGAGNEQFF. The CDR3 DNA reads as TGTGCCAGCAGCCCCTGGACAGGGGCAGGCAATGAGCAGTTCTTC.

The rearrangement links TRBV28 to TRBJ2-5; 11 nucleotides line up with TRBD2. Trimming removed 7 bases from V and 0 bases from J; junction bases left unmatched: 7. Germline CDR1 reads MDHEN; CDR2 reads SYDVKM. CDR3 size: 16 residues. CDR3 sequence (DNA): TGTGCCAGCAAAACCGGGACTAGCGGCTACCAAGAGACCCAGTACTTC. Encoded protein: CASKTGTSGYQETQYF. Complete variable domain (other parts from reference TRBV28 and TRBJ2-5): DVKVTQSSRYLVKRTGEKVFLECVQDMDHENMFWYRQDPGLGLRLIYFSYDVKMKEKGDIPEGYSVSREKKERFSLILESASTNQTSMYLCASKTGTSGYQETQYFGPGTRLLVL.

V and J are TRBV29-1 and TRBJ2-7; D is possibly TRBD2 (5 bases). V was cut by 0 bases and J by 0 bases, with 12 bases left in between. Germline V CDR1 and CDR2: SQVTM, ANQGSEA. CDR3 length: 15 amino acids. In DNA, the CDR3 is TGCAGCGTTGAAGATTGGAGCGGTAGCTCCTACGAGCAGTACTTC. Protein: CSVEDWSGSSYEQYF.

This clone was counted once. This chain connects TRBV5-8 to TRBJ2-5; 7 bases align to TRBD1. V gave up 3 bases and J gave up 5 bases; unmatched junction bases: 7. The CDR3 contains 14 residues. Germline CDR1 reads SGHTS; CDR2 reads YDEGEE. CDR3 in DNA: TGTGCCAGCAGCTCCGCACAGGGGTGGGAGACCCAGTACTTC. Amino acids: CASSSAQGWETQYF.

The chain has TRBV24-1 and TRBJ2-5; TRBD1 matches 10 bases. V lost 4 bases, J lost 1 base, and 2 bases stayed unmatched. The CDR3 is 15 amino acids. The germline gives CDR1 KGHDR, CDR2 SFDVKD. The CDR3 spells CATSEGQGFQETQYF. CDR3 coding DNA: TGTGCCACCAGTGAGGGACAGGGGTTCCAAGAGACCCAGTACTTC.

The chain is built from TRBV28 and TRBJ1-3; tentative D call: TRBD1 (5 bases). Trimming pared 4 bases from V and 8 bases from J, leaving 15 bases between. The CDR3 consists of 14 residues. Germline-derived CDR1 and CDR2 are MDHEN and SYDVKM. The CDR3 DNA sequence: TGTGCCAGCAGTTCTCCCAGGGAAGGGGACACCATATATTTT. It encodes CASSSPREGDTIYF.

The chain carries TRBV19 and TRBJ1-4; D is possibly TRBD1 (5 bases). The CDR3 covers 15 residues. With 6 bases removed from V and 4 bases from J, the gap between germline ends came to 15 bases. Germline V lookup: CDR1 LNHDA, CDR2 SQIVND (reference sequence). The chain's CDR3 is CASSTPKGRNEKLFF. The CDR3 region has the DNA TGTGCCAGTAGCACCCCGAAGGGGCGTAATGAAAAACTGTTTTTT.

The chain recombines TRBV29-1 with TRBJ1-3; 9 bases match TRBD1. J gave up 0 bases and V 0 bases, and 6 bases lay outside the gene matches. The CDR3 spans 17 residues. Germline V gene data show CDR1 as SQVTM and CDR2 as ANQGSEA. Here the CDR3 reads CSVEDTRDRVSGNTIYF. DNA of the CDR3: TGCAGCGTTGAAGACACCAGGGACAGGGTCTCTGGAAACACCATATATTTT.

The chain links TRBV29-1 to TRBJ2-6, with D maybe TRBD1 (5 bases). V gave up 1 base and J gave up 1 base, with 14 bases separating them. The CDR3 runs to 17 residues. CDR1 and CDR2 (germline): SQVTM, ANQGSEA. CDR3 region: CSVEVGGQLSGANVLTF. CDR3 bases: TGCAGCGTTGAAGTAGGCGGACAATTATCTGGGGCCAACGTCCTGACTTTC.

V gene TRBV4-2 combines with J gene TRBJ2-1, with D possibly being TRBD1 (5 bases). The CDR3 loop spans 14 amino acids. Trimming took 4 bases from V and 5 from J, leaving 12 bases between them. Per germline, CDR1 LGHNA and CDR2 YNFKEQ. CDR3: CASSPRGFHNEQFF. The CDR3 DNA sequence: TGTGCCAGCAGCCCAAGGGGTTTCCACAATGAGCAGTTCTTC.

V is TRBV18 and J is TRBJ2-7; TRBD2 aligns across 8 bases. The CDR3 has 13 residues. Germline lookup yields CDR1 KGHSH and CDR2 LQKENI. Losses at the gene ends were 3 bases for V and 3 bases for J; bases not matched to a gene: 1. DNA for the CDR3: TGTGCCAGCTCACCCGGGGGGGACTACGAGCAGTACTTC. This gives the protein CASSPGGDYEQYF.

This chain connects TRBV3-1 (or the pseudogene TRBV3-2) to TRBJ2-7; possible D gene TRBD2, 6 bases. Deletions cut 1 base from V and 6 bases from J, with 16 bases between. This CDR3 region has 15 residues. The germline V gene encodes CDR1 LGHDT and CDR2 YNNKEL (reference sequence). CDR3 in amino acids: CASSQAFSGGGEQYF. In DNA, the CDR3 is TGTGCCAGCAGCCAAGCTTTTTCTGGGGGAGGCGAGCAGTACTTC.

The rearrangement joins TRBV30 to TRBJ1-2; 10 nucleotides match TRBD1. Losses at the gene ends were 2 bases for V and 2 bases for J; bases not matched to a gene: 8. Germline lookup yields CDR1 GTSNPN and CDR2 SVGIG (reference sequence). This CDR3 is built from 16 residues. The CDR3 spells CAWSPFGTGENYGYTF. CDR3 sequence (DNA): TGTGCCTGGAGTCCCTTTGGGACAGGGGAGAACTATGGCTACACCTTC.

This clone was counted a single time. The chain joins TRBV19 to TRBJ2-3; D is unclear. The germline V gene encodes CDR1 LNHDA and CDR2 SQIVND (reference sequence). V lost 3 bases, J lost 0 bases, and 25 bases lay in between. This CDR3 spans 20 amino acids. The CDR3 region has the DNA TGTGCCAGTAGTATTGATTGGCGGTATGATTCTGGAGCAAGCACAGATACGCAGTATTTT. Amino acids: CASSIDWRYDSGASTDTQYF.

The gene calls are TRBV29-1 and TRBJ2-3; 9 nucleotides align to TRBD2. The CDR3 has 14 amino acids. Germline loops: CDR1 SQVTM, CDR2 ANQGSEA. V was clipped by 7 bases and J by 7 bases; unmatched bases: 12. The CDR3 region has the DNA TGCAGCGCCCTGGTGAGACTAGCGGCAAATACGCAGTATTTT. This translates into CSALVRLAANTQYF.

The gene calls are TRBV28 and TRBJ2-7; D not certain. Per germline, CDR1 MDHEN and CDR2 SYDVKM. V was pared by 6 bases and J by 1 base, with 10 bases between. This CDR3 has 13 residues. CDR3 loop: CASSPTLSYEQYF. The CDR3 DNA reads TGTGCCAGCAGCCCCACTCTATCCTACGAGCAGTACTTC. The full variable domain, in which reference TRBV28 and TRBJ2-7 provide the parts outside the CDR3, is DVKVTQSSRYLVKRTGEKVFLECVQDMDHENMFWYRQDPGLGLRLIYFSYDVKMKEKGDIPEGYSVSREKKERFSLILESASTNQTSMYLCASSPTLSYEQYFGPGTRLTVT.

This rearrangement joins TRBV27 to TRBJ2-7; D is unresolved. CDR1 is MNHEY, CDR2 SMNVEV, per germline (reference sequence). V lost 6 bases, J lost 5 bases, and 14 bases lay in between. The length of the CDR3 is 13 residues. CDR3 nucleotide sequence: TGTGCCAGCAGGTCGACCCAGGCCAACGAGCAGTACTTC. Its translation: CASRSTQANEQYF.